These 15 T cell receptor beta chains came from one sample sequenced in a study of Ad26.COV2.S vaccination and SARS-CoV-2 variants (dated by TCRdb to the early 2020s). The library was produced with the immunoSEQ multiplex PCR assay. As stored in TCRdb, this immuneACCESS dataset retains in-frame rearrangements with V and J assigned. A fraction of the clones does not appear; measured against another copy, unresolved V genes explain less than half of the discrepancy, and the remainder lacks a known reason. The sample has approximately 480,000 clones on record, around nine tenths of them singletons. Of the sample, roughly 13% is held by the ten largest clones. This sample's treatment or condition label indicates: 19 received Ad26.COV2.S at low or high dose, single or two shots; 5 received placebo; per-sample allocation not given. Repertoires of vaccine and placebo recipients were sequenced from samples taken on day 63 after the first injection.

Sequencing was performed on peripheral blood, taken in a trial of Ad26.COV2.S vaccine versus placebo. The source is a person aged 18-65 years who received the Ad26.COV2.S COVID-19 vaccine or a placebo.

This chain connects TRBV28 to TRBJ2-1, with 9 positions matching TRBD2. Germline CDR1 reads MDHEN; CDR2 reads SYDVKM. J gave up 4 bases and V 6 bases, and 7 bases lay outside the gene matches. This CDR3 contains 15 residues. The CDR3 is CASRLAGAVYNEQFF. The CDR3, as DNA: TGTGCCAGCAGATTAGCGGGAGCGGTATACAATGAGCAGTTCTTC.

The gene calls are TRBV6-5 and TRBJ1-5, with a tentative D call TRBD1 (6 bases). The CDR3 consists of 15 residues. Trimming removed 6 bases from V and 0 bases from J, with 12 bases in between. Germline CDR1 MNHEY, CDR2 SVGAGI. The chain's CDR3 is CASSEGGHSNQPQHF. As DNA, the CDR3 is TGTGCCAGCAGCGAGGGGGGGCATAGCAATCAGCCCCAGCATTTT.

This chain links TRBV4-3 with TRBJ1-1; D gene unclear. The V end was cut by 0 bases, the J end by 3 bases, with 11 bases between. Germline V gene data show CDR1 as LGHNA and CDR2 as YSLEER. The CDR3 covers 15 residues. Here the CDR3 DNA reads TGCGCCAGCAGCCAAGATCGCGGGTCCTACACTGAAGCTTTCTTT. Translating gives CASSQDRGSYTEAFF.

The V and J genes are TRBV24-1 and TRBJ2-5; D might be TRBD1 (6 bases). The CDR3 is 16 residues long. Between the trimmed V and J ends, which lost 3 bases and 3 bases, there was a span of 16 bases. In germline, CDR1 is KGHDR, CDR2 SFDVKD. The CDR3 nucleotides read TGTGCCACCAGTGATGATAGAACACAGGGAGAAGAGACCCAGTACTTC. The encoded protein is CATSDDRTQGEETQYF.

V and J are TRBV5-1 and TRBJ2-1; D is ambiguous. V was shortened by 7 bases and J by 5 bases, with 16 bases between the two germline ends. CDR3 length: 14 amino acids. Germline V lookup: CDR1 SGHRS, CDR2 YFSETQ. The CDR3 DNA follows: TGCGCCAGCTCAGCGTGGCTGGAGAACAATGAGCAGTTCTTC. Amino acid sequence: CASSAWLENNEQFF.

This sequence joins TRBV10-3 and TRBJ2-1; 10 bases match TRBD1. The CDR3 runs 16 residues. V shed 10 bases and J 10 bases; nucleotides not matched to a gene: 19. The V gene's germline CDR1 is ENHRY and CDR2 SYGVKD. CDR3 coding DNA: TGTGCCACAAAGGGCAACCGGGACAGGGGATTGGGGGAGCAGTTCTTC. It encodes CATKGNRDRGLGEQFF.

The chain is built from TRBV11-2 and TRBJ2-7, with 8 bases fitting TRBD2. The germline V gene has CDR1 SGHAT and CDR2 FQNNGV. The CDR3 contains 15 residues. The trim removed 4 bases at V and 4 bases at J, leaving 9 bases unmatched. This chain's CDR3 is CASSWVSGREYEQYF. CDR3 DNA sequence: TGTGCCAGCAGCTGGGTAAGCGGGAGAGAGTACGAGCAGTACTTC.

This chain joins TRBV15 and TRBJ2-7, with TRBD2 matching over 7 bases. The CDR3 extends over 16 amino acids. Germline loops: CDR1 LNHNV, CDR2 YYDKDF (reference sequence). Unmatched junction bases numbered 12, after V lost 0 bases and J lost 7 bases. CDR3 region: CATSRDSGQVPPEQYF. The DNA for the CDR3 is TGTGCCACCAGCAGAGATAGCGGGCAGGTTCCCCCGGAGCAGTACTTC. Full variable domain (missing parts from reference TRBV15 and TRBJ2-7): DAMVIQNPRYQVTQFGKPVTLSCSQTLNHNVMYWYQQKSSQAPKLLFHYYDKDFNNEADTPDNFQSRRPNTSFCFLDIRSPGLGDTAMYLCATSRDSGQVPPEQYFGPGTRLTVT.

The rearrangement uses TRBV7-9 and TRBJ2-5, with 8 bases fitting TRBD1. This CDR3 is built from 12 residues. With 10 bases clipped from V and 5 bases from J, the junction kept 6 bases outside the gene matches. CDR1 SEHNR and CDR2 FQNEAQ come from the germline V gene (reference sequence). CDR3 nucleotides: TGTGCCACGAGGGGACAGGAGGAGACCCAGTACTTC. Translated: CATRGQEETQYF.

The genes are TRBV7-5 and TRBJ2-6; TRBD2 is taken as the D call from the table, unchecked against the DNA. TRBV7-5 is tagged as a pseudogene. The CDR3 has 9 amino acids. The CDR3 loop reads CARSSLRAF. The CDR3 nucleotides are TGTGCCAGAAGCTCCTTGCGGGCTTTC.

The chain joins TRBV7-2 to TRBJ2-7; 8 nucleotides agree with TRBD1. Germline V gene sequence: CDR1 SGHTA, CDR2 FQGNSA. The CDR3 contains 14 residues. The junction had 9 bases not matched to a gene; V was cut back by 5 bases and J by 6 bases. The CDR3 sequence: CASSQDRVFSEQYF. The DNA of the CDR3 is TGTGCCAGCAGCCAGGACAGGGTATTTTCCGAGCAGTACTTC. Drawing the rest from reference TRBV7-2 and TRBJ2-7, the complete variable domain is GAGVSQSPSNKVTEKGKDVELRCDPISGHTALYWYRQSLGQGLEFLIYFQGNSAPDKSGLPSDRFSAERTGGSVSTLTIQRTQQEDSAVYLCASSQDRVFSEQYFGPGTRLTVT.

The rearrangement uses TRBV6-5 and TRBJ1-6, with 7 nucleotides matching TRBD1. Germline-derived CDR1 and CDR2 are MNHEY and SVGAGI. This CDR3 is built from 14 residues. V dropped 5 bases and J dropped 7; count of bases not matched to a gene: 5. CDR3 DNA sequence: TGTGCCAGCAGTACAGGGGTTTGGAATTCACCCCTCCACTTT. It is translated as CASSTGVWNSPLHF.

As concerns this clone: The junction and the germline gene differ at one end; a read error may be behind it. V and J are TRBV28 and TRBJ2-4; 9 nucleotides agree with TRBD2. Germline V lookup: CDR1 MDHEN, CDR2 SYDVKM. The CDR3 is 12 amino acids. The CDR3 is CALGLAAKNSDF. The CDR3, as DNA: TGTGCCTTGGGACTAGCTGCCAAAAACAGCGACTTC.

This clone was found once. V usage is TRBV19 and J usage is TRBJ1-1; a weak D match, TRBD1 (5 bases). Germline values: CDR1 LNHDA, CDR2 SQIVND (reference sequence). CDR3 length: 14 amino acids. With 5 bases removed from V and 6 bases from J, the gap between germline ends came to 16 bases. In nucleotides, the CDR3 is TGTGCCAGTAGTTTTCTAGGGGCTAGAGCTGAAGCTTTCTTT. This sequence encodes CASSFLGARAEAFF.

V and J are TRBV5-1 and TRBJ1-4; tentatively, D is TRBD1 (5 bases). V gave up 3 bases and J gave up 0 bases, with 9 bases separating them. The length of the CDR3 is 15 residues. Per germline, CDR1 SGHRS and CDR2 YFSETQ. The CDR3 loop is CASSWGGATNEKLFF. The CDR3, as DNA: TGCGCCAGCAGCTGGGGGGGTGCAACTAATGAAAAACTGTTTTTT.